This entry concerns a single T cell receptor beta chain. A single count supports this clone. The antigen it recognizes is unknown. There are no base qualities to consult, and no much larger clone falls within one base. The immunoSEQ Assay, a bias-controlled multiplex PCR, was used to amplify TCRbeta CDR3 regions from genomic DNA. Regarding the original processing steps: The number of nucleated cells in each sample was estimated by amplification of reference gene primers within the assay. To quantify the absolute abundance of each unique TCRbeta CDR3 rearrangement, sequence reads were collapsed and filtered. Productive Simpson clonality was computed per sample as the square root of Simpson's diversity index over productive rearrangements. Not all clones reach the TCRdb copy of this immuneACCESS table, which keeps in-frame sequences only. Checked studies attribute under half of the gap to unresolved V genes and leave the rest unexplained. The V and J calls and the clone size are those of that table, but D and trimming were determined from the DNA. The sample has hundreds of thousands of clones on record, roughly 90% of them singletons. The ten largest clonotypes hold 1.8% of the sample.

The data were obtained in a study of blood T cell repertoires in COVID-19 (dated by TCRdb to 2019 to 2021). For the study in its entirety: The collaborator samples originated in the United States, Italy and Spain and spanned the acute and convalescent phases of COVID-19. The prospective study material was composed of cDNA or gDNA derived from T cells, B-cell-depleted T cells, or PBMCs. Deeply sampled blood TCRbeta repertoires from subjects exposed to, actively infected with, or recovered from COVID-19 were included in the dataset. The repertoires were released in a freely available public database meant as a resource for research on the immune response to SARS-CoV-2. Samples were obtained from the ongoing ImmuneRACE study (first 160 participants) and from over 1,000 subjects provided by 6 global collaborators. A de-identified subject ID, COVID-19 status, age in years and sex were almost always included in the sample metadata. Where available, HLA class I and class II types were taken from metadata supplied by the sample provider and were not determined by assay-based typing.

Here is what the overall study found, with its caveats: The amount of clinical and demographic metadata varied by source and participant and was provided uncurated.

One collaborating source in Seattle enrolled patients during active infection and followed them longitudinally through the course of disease. Whole blood was collected in K2EDTA tubes by collaborating institutions according to the institutions' own protocols. For TCRbeta analysis, collaborators shipped samples as frozen whole blood, isolated PBMCs, or DNA extracted from either of those sample types. This TCR was recovered from a woman in her twenties or thirties with COVID-19, enrolled during active disease. Sequencing input: peripheral blood.

The CDR3 has the sequence CASSYYRGTEAFF. At the DNA level, the sequence is TGTGCCAGCAGTTACTACAGGGGCACTGAAGCTTTCTTT. This chain is built from TRBV6-5 and TRBJ1-1; TRBD1 fits 7 bases in the junction. For CDR1 and CDR2, the germline V gene lists MNHEY and SVGAGI. For this chain, trimming is 1 base at the V end and 4 bases at the J end, and the number of junction bases without a gene match is 0. The CDR3 numbers 13 residues from cysteine through phenylalanine. Solely the CDR3 DNA is kept, with 39 bases framed from the first base.